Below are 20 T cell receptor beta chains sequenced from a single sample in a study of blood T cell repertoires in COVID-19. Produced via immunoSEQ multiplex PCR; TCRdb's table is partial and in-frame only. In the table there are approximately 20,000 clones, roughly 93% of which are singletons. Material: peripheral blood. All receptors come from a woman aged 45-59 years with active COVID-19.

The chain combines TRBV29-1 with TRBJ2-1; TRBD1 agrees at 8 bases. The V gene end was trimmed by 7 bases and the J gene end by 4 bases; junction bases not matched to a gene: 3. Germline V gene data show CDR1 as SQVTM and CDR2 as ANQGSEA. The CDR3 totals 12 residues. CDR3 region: CSGGTGYNEQFF. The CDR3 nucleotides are TGCAGCGGCGGGACAGGATACAATGAGCAGTTCTTC.

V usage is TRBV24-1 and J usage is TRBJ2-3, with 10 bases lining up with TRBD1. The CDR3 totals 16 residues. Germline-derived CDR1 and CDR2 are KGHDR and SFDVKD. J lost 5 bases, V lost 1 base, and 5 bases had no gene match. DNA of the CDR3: TGTGCCACCAGTGATTTACGGACAGGGGGGCAAGATACGCAGTATTTT. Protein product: CATSDLRTGGQDTQYF.

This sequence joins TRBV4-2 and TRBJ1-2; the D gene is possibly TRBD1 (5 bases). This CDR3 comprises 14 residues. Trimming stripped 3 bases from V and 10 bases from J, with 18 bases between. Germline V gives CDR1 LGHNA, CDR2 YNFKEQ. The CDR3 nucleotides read TGTGCCAGCAGCCAGCCTAGGGGCAGGGTGGCCTACACCTTC. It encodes CASSQPRGRVAYTF.

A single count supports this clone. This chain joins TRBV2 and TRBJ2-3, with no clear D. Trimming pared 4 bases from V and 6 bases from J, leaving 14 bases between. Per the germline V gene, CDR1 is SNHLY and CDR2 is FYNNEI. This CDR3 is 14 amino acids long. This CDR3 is CASSGLPPTDTQYF. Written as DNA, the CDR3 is TGTGCCAGCAGTGGTCTACCCCCTACGGATACGCAGTATTTT.

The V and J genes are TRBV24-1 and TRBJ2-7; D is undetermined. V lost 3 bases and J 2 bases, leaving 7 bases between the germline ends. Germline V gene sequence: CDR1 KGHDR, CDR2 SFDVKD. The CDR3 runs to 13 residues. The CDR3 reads CATSDADTYEQYF. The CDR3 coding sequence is TGTGCCACCAGTGATGCGGATACCTACGAGCAGTACTTC.

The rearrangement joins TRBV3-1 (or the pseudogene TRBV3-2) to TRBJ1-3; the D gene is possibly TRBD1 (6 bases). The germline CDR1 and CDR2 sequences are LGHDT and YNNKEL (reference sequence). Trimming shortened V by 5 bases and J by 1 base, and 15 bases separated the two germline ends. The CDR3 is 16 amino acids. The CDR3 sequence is CASSSWGGASGNTIYF. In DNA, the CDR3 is TGTGCCAGCAGCTCCTGGGGGGGCGCATCTGGAAACACCATATATTTT.

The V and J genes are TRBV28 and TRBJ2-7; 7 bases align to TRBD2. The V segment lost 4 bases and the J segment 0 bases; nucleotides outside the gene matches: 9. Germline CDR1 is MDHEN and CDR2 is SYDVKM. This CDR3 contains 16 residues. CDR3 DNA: TGTGCCAGCAGTTCGATCGGTGGCGGGAGCTCCTACGAGCAGTACTTC. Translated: CASSSIGGGSSYEQYF. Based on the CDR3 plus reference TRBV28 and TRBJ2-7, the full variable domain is DVKVTQSSRYLVKRTGEKVFLECVQDMDHENMFWYRQDPGLGLRLIYFSYDVKMKEKGDIPEGYSVSREKKERFSLILESASTNQTSMYLCASSSIGGGSSYEQYFGPGTRLTVT.

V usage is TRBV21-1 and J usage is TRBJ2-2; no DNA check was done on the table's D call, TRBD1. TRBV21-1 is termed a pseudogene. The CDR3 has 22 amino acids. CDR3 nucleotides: TGTGCCAGCAGCAAAGTCTGCGGGACAGGGGACGCGGGAGGAGCGAACACCGGGGAGCTGTTTTTT. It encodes CASSKVCGTGDAGGANTGELFF.

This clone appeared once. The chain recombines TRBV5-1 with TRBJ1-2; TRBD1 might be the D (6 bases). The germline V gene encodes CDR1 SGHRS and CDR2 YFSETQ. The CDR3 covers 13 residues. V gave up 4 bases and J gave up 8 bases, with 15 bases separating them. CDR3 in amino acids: CASSVTGSGGYTF. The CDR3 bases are TGCGCCAGCAGCGTCACAGGGTCGGGCGGCTACACCTTC.

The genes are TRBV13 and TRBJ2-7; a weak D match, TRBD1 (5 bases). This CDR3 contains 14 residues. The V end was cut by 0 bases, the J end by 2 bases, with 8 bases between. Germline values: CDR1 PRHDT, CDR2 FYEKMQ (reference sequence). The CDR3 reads CASSLGLTAYEQYF. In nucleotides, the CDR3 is TGTGCCAGCAGCTTAGGCCTGACAGCCTACGAGCAGTACTTC.

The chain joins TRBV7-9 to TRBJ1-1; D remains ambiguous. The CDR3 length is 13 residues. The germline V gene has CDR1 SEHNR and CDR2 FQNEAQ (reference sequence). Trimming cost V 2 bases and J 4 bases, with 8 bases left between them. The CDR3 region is CASSLLGSTEAFF. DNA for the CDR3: TGTGCCAGCAGCTTACTGGGGAGCACTGAAGCTTTCTTT.

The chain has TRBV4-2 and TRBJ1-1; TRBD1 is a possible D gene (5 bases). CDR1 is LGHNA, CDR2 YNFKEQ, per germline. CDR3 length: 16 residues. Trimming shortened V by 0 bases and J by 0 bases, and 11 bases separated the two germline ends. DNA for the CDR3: TGTGCCAGCAGCCAAGACCCAGGGAACATGAACACTGAAGCTTTCTTT. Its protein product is CASSQDPGNMNTEAFF.

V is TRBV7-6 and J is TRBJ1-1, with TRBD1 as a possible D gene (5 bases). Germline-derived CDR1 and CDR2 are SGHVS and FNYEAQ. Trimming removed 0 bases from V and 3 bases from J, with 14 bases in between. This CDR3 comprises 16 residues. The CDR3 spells CASSLAPAGKDTEAFF. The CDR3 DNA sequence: TGTGCCAGCAGCTTAGCTCCGGCAGGGAAGGACACTGAAGCTTTCTTT.

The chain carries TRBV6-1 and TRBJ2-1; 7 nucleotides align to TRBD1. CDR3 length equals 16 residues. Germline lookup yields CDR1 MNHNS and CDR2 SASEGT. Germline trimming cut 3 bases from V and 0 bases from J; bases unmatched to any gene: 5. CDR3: CASSDPRGSSYNEQFF. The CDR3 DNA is TGTGCCAGCAGTGACCCCAGGGGGAGCTCCTACAATGAGCAGTTCTTC.

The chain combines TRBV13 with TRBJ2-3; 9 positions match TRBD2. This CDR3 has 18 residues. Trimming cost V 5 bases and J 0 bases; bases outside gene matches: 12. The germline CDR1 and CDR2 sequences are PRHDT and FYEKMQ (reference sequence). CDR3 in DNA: TGTGCCAGCAGCCCTAGCGGGGCGGGGGTCGGAAGCACAGATACGCAGTATTTT. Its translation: CASSPSGAGVGSTDTQYF.

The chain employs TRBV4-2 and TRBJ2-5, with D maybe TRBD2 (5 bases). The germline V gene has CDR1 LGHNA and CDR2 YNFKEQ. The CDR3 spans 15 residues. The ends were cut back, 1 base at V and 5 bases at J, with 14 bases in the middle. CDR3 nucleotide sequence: TGTGCCAGCAGCCAAGTTTCTAAGGGAGACGAGACCCAGTACTTC. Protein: CASSQVSKGDETQYF.

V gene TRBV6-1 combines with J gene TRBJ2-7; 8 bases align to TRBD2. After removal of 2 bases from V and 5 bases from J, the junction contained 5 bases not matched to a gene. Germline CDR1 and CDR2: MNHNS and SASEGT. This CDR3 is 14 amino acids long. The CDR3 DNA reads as TGTGCCAGCAGTGAAATCCGCGGGAGGAACGAGCAGTACTTC. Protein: CASSEIRGRNEQYF.

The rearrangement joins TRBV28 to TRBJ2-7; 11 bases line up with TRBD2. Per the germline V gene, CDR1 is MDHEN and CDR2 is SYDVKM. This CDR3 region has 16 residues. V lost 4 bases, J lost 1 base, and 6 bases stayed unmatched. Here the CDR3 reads CASSWGGTSGSYEQYF. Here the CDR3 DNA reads TGTGCCAGCAGTTGGGGAGGGACTAGCGGTTCCTACGAGCAGTACTTC.

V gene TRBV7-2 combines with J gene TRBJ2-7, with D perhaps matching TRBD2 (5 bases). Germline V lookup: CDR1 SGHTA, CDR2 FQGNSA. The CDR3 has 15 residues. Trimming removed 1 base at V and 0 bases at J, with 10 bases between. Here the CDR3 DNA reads TGTGCCAGCAGCTTAGAGTCAGGACTCTCCTACGAGCAGTACTTC. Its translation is CASSLESGLSYEQYF.

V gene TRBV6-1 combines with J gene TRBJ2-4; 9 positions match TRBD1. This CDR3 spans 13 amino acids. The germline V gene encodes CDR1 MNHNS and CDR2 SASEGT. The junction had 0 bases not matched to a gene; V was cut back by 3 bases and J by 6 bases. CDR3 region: CASSEGQGNIQYF. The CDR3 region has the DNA TGTGCCAGCAGTGAGGGACAGGGAAACATTCAGTACTTC.